The 2 T cell receptor beta chains presented below share a single source sample, sequenced in a study of beta chain features in type 1 diabetes. cDNA synthesis used the whole RNA isolate, giving expressed TCRB sequences. Method: immunoSEQ multiplex PCR; TCRdb's copy keeps in-frame clones and lacks some. The profile shows around 360,000 clones, around an eighth of them singletons. Study observations and caveats: In all four CD4+ subsets, TCRB CDR3 length was significantly, moderately reduced in type 1 diabetes.

Their recognized antigens are unknown. The specimen sequenced was naive CD4+ T cells from blood. These receptor sequences come from a woman aged 18-30 years with type 1 diabetes.

CDR3 protein: CASSLVRYEQYF. DNA of the CDR3: TGTGCCAGCAGCTTAGTCCGTTACGAGCAGTACTTC. The chain links TRBV7-2 to TRBJ2-7, with D unclear. The ends were cut back, 1 base at V and 4 bases at J, with 5 bases in the middle. The germline V gene encodes CDR1 SGHTA and CDR2 FQGNSA. There are 12 residues in the CDR3.

This clone was observed a few times. The chain combines TRBV11-2 with TRBJ2-5; D might be TRBD2 (5 bases). The CDR3 extends over 14 amino acids. Germline V CDR1 and CDR2: SGHAT, FQNNGV. Trimming pared 5 bases from V and 6 bases from J, leaving 16 bases between. The CDR3 DNA reads TGTGCCAGCAGCCGCTCCACCCAGCGGCAGACCCAGTACTTC. Translation gives CASSRSTQRQTQYF. Drawing the rest from reference TRBV11-2 and TRBJ2-5, the complete variable domain is EAGVAQSPRYKIIEKRQSVAFWCNPISGHATLYWYQQILGQGPKLLIQFQNNGVVDDSQLPKDRFSAERLKGVDSTLKIQPAKLEDSAVYLCASSRSTQRQTQYFGPGTRLLVL.